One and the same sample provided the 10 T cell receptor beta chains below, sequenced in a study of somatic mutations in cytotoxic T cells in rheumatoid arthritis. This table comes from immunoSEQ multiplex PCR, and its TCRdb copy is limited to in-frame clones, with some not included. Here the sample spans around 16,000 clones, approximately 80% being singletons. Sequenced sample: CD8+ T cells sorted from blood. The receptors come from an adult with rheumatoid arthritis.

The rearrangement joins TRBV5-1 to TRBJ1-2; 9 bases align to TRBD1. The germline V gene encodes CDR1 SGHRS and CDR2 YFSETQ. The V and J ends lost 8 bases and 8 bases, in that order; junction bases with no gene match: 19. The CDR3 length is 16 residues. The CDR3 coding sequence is TGCGCCAGTACCTTCACTAACTACAGGGGGCGTGAAGGCTACACCTTC. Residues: CASTFTNYRGREGYTF.

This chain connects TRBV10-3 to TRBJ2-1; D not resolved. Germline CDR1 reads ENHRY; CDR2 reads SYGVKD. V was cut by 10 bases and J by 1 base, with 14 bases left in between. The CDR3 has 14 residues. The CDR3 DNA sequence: TGTGCCACTGAAGTTGAGAGGTCCTACAATGAGCAGTTCTTC. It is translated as CATEVERSYNEQFF.

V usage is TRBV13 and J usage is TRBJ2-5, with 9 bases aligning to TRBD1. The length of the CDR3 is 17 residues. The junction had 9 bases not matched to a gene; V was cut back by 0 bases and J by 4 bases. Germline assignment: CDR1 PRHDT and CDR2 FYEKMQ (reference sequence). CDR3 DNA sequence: TGTGCCAGCAGCTTAGGCCGTATGCACAGGGGGCGAGAGACCCAGTACTTC. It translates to CASSLGRMHRGRETQYF. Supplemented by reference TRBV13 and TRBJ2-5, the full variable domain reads AAGVIQSPRHLIKEKRETATLKCYPIPRHDTVYWYQQGPGQDPQFLISFYEKMQSDKGSIPDRFSAQQFSDYHSELNMSSLELGDSALYFCASSLGRMHRGRETQYFGPGTRLLVL.

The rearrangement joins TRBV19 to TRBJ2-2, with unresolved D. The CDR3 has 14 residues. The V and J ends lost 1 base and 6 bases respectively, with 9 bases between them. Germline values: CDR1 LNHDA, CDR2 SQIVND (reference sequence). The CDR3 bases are TGTGCCAGTAGTATAGCGTCCGTCGCCGGGGAGCTGTTTTTT. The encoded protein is CASSIASVAGELFF.

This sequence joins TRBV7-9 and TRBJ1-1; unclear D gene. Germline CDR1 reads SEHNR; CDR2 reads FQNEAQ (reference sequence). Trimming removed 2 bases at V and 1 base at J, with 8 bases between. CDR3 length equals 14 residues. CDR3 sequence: CASSLPYTNTEAFF. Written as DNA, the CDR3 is TGTGCCAGCAGCTTACCCTACACGAACACTGAAGCTTTCTTT. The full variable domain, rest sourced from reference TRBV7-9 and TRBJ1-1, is DTGVSQNPRHKITKRGQNVTFRCDPISEHNRLYWYRQTLGQGPEFLTYFQNEAQLEKSRLLSDRFSAERPKGSFSTLEIQRTEQGDSAMYLCASSLPYTNTEAFFGQGTRLTVV.

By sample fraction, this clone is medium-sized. CDR3 sequence (DNA): TGTGCCAGCAGCCCCCGGGACCTCGGGAGCGCCGGGGAGCTGTTTTTT. Encoded protein: CASSPRDLGSAGELFF. This chain uses TRBV14 with TRBJ2-2, with D possibly TRBD2 on 6 matching bases. The CDR3 runs 16 residues. The germline V gene encodes CDR1 SGHDN and CDR2 FVKESK. The V end was cut by 4 bases, the J end by 6 bases, with 18 bases between.

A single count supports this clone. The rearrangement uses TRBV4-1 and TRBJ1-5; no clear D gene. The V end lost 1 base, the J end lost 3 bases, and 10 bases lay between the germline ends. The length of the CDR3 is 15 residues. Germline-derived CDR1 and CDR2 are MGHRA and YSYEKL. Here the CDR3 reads CASSQGFGNNQPQHF. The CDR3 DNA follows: TGCGCCAGCAGCCAAGGGTTCGGGAACAATCAGCCCCAGCATTTT.

CDR3 loop: CASSFSDEQFF. The CDR3 DNA sequence: TGTGCCAGCAGCTTTTCGGATGAGCAGTTCTTC. The genes are TRBV11-2 and TRBJ2-1; D unresolved. This CDR3 region has 11 residues. Germline V gene sequence: CDR1 SGHAT, CDR2 FQNNGV. Trimming removed 3 bases at V and 8 bases at J, with 5 bases between.

The CDR3 bases are TGTGCCAGCAGCTTTGGGACAGGGGGCACTCATGAAGCTTTCTTT. Amino acids: CASSFGTGGTHEAFF. The chain uses TRBV7-6 and TRBJ1-1, with 12 bases lining up with TRBD1. This CDR3 is built from 15 residues. V lost 3 bases and J lost 7; bases outside the gene matches: 6. CDR1 and CDR2 from the germline V gene are SGHVS and FNYEAQ.

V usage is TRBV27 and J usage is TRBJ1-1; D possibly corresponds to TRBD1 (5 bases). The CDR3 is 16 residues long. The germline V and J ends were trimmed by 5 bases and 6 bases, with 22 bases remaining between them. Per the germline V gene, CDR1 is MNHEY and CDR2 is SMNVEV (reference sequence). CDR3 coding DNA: TGTGCCAGCAGTCAAGACTTTGGGGGGGTTTCTTCTGAAGCTTTCTTT. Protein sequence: CASSQDFGGVSSEAFF.